This entry is about one T cell receptor beta chain. The antigen is unknown. These data originate in a study of cytomegalovirus exposure and HLA in healthy donors. This CDR3 is built from 16 residues. Germline CDR1 is SQVTM and CDR2 is ANQGSEA. Between the trimmed V and J ends, which lost 0 bases and 4 bases, there was a span of 15 bases. 60 Vbeta and 13 Jbeta primers were used in PCR. Per the study methods: A later analysis tallied approximately 78 million unique TCR beta chains, around 11 million of them shared. The table came from immunoSEQ multiplex PCR; TCRdb's copy has only in-frame clones and leaves some out. The V and J calls and the clone size are those of that table, but D and trimming were determined from the DNA. The table lists 150,000 to 200,000 clones, 65% to 80% of them singletons. Study outcomes and limitations: As a later analysis showed, a missense DCLRE1C variant was linked to trimming of TCR beta V- and J-genes. DRB1 had the most TCR associations and HLA-C the fewest, a later analysis found, with rates varying by HLA locus. Reports indicated that the classifier achieved high specificity and sensitivity in diagnosing cytomegalovirus status.

The chain recombines TRBV29-1 with TRBJ2-2, with D hard to call. This clonotype was sampled from a young woman in good health and CMV-seronegative. Sequences were obtained from PBMCs. This chain's CDR3 is CSVEDPEVGSTGELFF. In nucleotides, the CDR3 is TGCAGCGTTGAAGATCCAGAGGTCGGTAGCACCGGGGAGCTGTTTTTT.